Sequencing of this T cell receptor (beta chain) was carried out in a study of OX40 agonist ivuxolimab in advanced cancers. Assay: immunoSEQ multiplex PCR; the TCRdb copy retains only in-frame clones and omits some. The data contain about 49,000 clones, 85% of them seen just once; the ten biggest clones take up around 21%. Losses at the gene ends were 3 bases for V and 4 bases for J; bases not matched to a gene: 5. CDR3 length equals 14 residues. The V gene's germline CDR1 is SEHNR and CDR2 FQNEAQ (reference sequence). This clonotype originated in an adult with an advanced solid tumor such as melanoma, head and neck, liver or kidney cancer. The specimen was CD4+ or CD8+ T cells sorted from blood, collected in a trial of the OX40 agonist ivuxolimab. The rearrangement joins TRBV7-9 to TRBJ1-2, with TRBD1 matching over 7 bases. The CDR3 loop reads CASSFEQGLYGYTF. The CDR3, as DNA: TGTGCCAGCAGCTTTGAACAGGGGCTCTATGGCTACACCTTC.